This T cell receptor (beta chain) is from a study of T cell changes during pregnancy in multiple sclerosis. The table came from immunoSEQ multiplex PCR; TCRdb's copy has only in-frame clones and leaves some out. The sample lists some 93,000 clones, almost 95% occurring once. Trimming took 4 bases from V and 7 from J; bases not matched to a gene: 4. The CDR3 totals 15 residues. From germline, CDR1 is SGHRS and CDR2 YFSETQ. A note on this clone: The sample has other DNA sequences that encode this CDR3 too.

The starting material was peripheral blood, obtained after pregnancy. The sequence came from a female donor with multiple sclerosis, enrolled in a pregnancy study. The chain carries TRBV5-1 and TRBJ2-1; TRBD2 agrees at 14 bases. The CDR3 spells CASSPGLAGVNEQFF. CDR3 nucleotide sequence: TGCGCCAGCAGCCCGGGACTAGCGGGAGTTAATGAGCAGTTCTTC.